The 15 T cell receptor beta chains below were found in one sample sequenced in a study of blood T cell repertoires in COVID-19. The protocol was immunoSEQ multiplex PCR, while the TCRdb copy is restricted to in-frame clones and leaves out a portion. Of 200,000 to 300,000 clones listed, approximately 86% are singletons. The material sequenced was peripheral blood. The source of these receptors is a human donor in a cohort sampled during active COVID-19.

Of note for this clone: The sample contains more than one DNA sequence encoding this CDR3. The chain couples TRBV5-1 to TRBJ2-6; 7 positions match TRBD1. This CDR3 region has 15 residues. J lost 1 base, V lost 3 bases, and 1 base had no gene match. Germline CDR1 is SGHRS and CDR2 is YFSETQ. The CDR3: CASSSRGSGANVLTF. CDR3 nucleotide sequence: TGCGCCAGCAGCTCCAGGGGGTCTGGGGCCAACGTCCTGACTTTC.

The V call is TRBV30, the J call TRBJ2-5; 8 bases are a match to TRBD1. V dropped 4 bases and J dropped 0; count of bases not matched to a gene: 4. This CDR3 is 14 amino acids long. Looked up from germline, CDR1 is GTSNPN and CDR2 is SVGIG (reference sequence). CDR3 in DNA: TGTGCCTGGACAGGGGGCGGGTACCAAGAGACCCAGTACTTC. This gives the protein CAWTGGGYQETQYF. The whole variable domain, remainder taken from reference TRBV30 and TRBJ2-5, is SQTIHQWPATLVQPVGSPLSLECTVEGTSNPNLYWYRQAAGRGLQLLFYSVGIGQISSEVPQNLSASRPQDRQFILSSKKLLLSDSGFYLCAWTGGGYQETQYFGPGTRLLVL.

The chain employs TRBV18 and TRBJ1-5, with a weak D call TRBD1 (6 bases). This CDR3 is 14 amino acids long. Trimming removed 2 bases from V and 7 bases from J, with 12 bases in between. The germline V gene has CDR1 KGHSH and CDR2 LQKENI. The CDR3 DNA follows: TGTGCCAGCTCACCATCGCAGGGGAAACAGCCCCAGCATTTT. Protein product: CASSPSQGKQPQHF.

The rearrangement uses TRBV23-1 and TRBJ2-7; 10 bases agree with TRBD1. TRBV23-1 is noted as an ORF with a role that remains uncertain. V was clipped by 0 bases and J by 3 bases; unmatched bases: 8. The CDR3 runs to 17 residues. The CDR3 loop is CASSQSSIRDRGYEQYF. CDR3 bases: TGCGCCAGCAGTCAATCTTCCATCCGGGACAGGGGCTACGAGCAGTACTTC.

The table lists this clone with a few counts. The rearrangement joins TRBV4-1 to TRBJ1-2; D unresolved. The V gene lost 4 bases and the J gene lost 8 bases, with 17 bases spanning the gap. The CDR3 is made up of 14 amino acids. Germline V gene sequence: CDR1 MGHRA, CDR2 YSYEKL. The CDR3 sequence is CASSPSGRGPGYTF. CDR3 nucleotide sequence: TGCGCCAGCAGCCCGAGCGGGAGAGGCCCAGGCTACACCTTC.

This sequence joins TRBV4-2 and TRBJ2-7; 8 bases are shared with TRBD1. V dropped 5 bases and J dropped 6; count of bases not matched to a gene: 9. This CDR3 region has 14 residues. Germline CDR1 LGHNA, CDR2 YNFKEQ. CDR3 amino acids: CASSSAGQGSEQYF. The CDR3 DNA reads as TGTGCCAGCAGCTCTGCAGGACAGGGAAGCGAGCAGTACTTC.

The chain uses TRBV6-6 and TRBJ1-2; 8 bases are a match to TRBD1. J gave up 5 bases and V 2 bases, and 10 bases lay outside the gene matches. Germline CDR1 MNHNY, CDR2 SVGAGI (reference sequence). CDR3 length: 16 amino acids. The CDR3 DNA reads TGTGCCAGCAGTTACGCCATTGACAGGGGAGTTTATGGCTACACCTTC. As protein: CASSYAIDRGVYGYTF.

This rearrangement joins TRBV25-1 to TRBJ1-1, with a tentative D call TRBD1 (6 bases). This CDR3 spans 16 amino acids. The V gene lost 1 base and the J gene lost 3 bases, with 15 bases spanning the gap. The V gene's germline CDR1 is MGHDK and CDR2 SYGVNS. As DNA, the CDR3 is TGTGCCAGCAGTGAATGGAACGTGGGGGCTGACACTGAAGCTTTCTTT. Its translation is CASSEWNVGADTEAFF.

This chain connects TRBV19 to TRBJ2-3, with TRBD2 matching 9 bases. Trimming cost V 10 bases and J 2 bases; bases outside gene matches: 7. The CDR3 runs to 14 residues. Germline CDR1 is LNHDA and CDR2 is SQIVND (reference sequence). The CDR3 here is CAIGAGGYTDTQYF. DNA for the CDR3: TGTGCCATTGGAGCGGGAGGCTACACAGATACGCAGTATTTT.

The chain is built from TRBV10-1 and TRBJ2-7, with D tentatively TRBD2 (6 bases). The CDR3 extends over 15 amino acids. With 4 bases removed from V and 4 bases from J, the gap between germline ends came to 17 bases. Germline CDR1 and CDR2: WNHNN and SYGVQD (reference sequence). The DNA for the CDR3 is TGCGCCAGCAGTGCGAATAGCGGAGCCCTGTACGAGCAGTACTTC. Residues: CASSANSGALYEQYF.

This chain links TRBV9 with TRBJ2-2; no clear D. CDR1 and CDR2 from the germline V gene are SGDLS and YYNGEE. The V and J ends lost 0 bases and 2 bases respectively, with 8 bases between them. The CDR3 is 15 residues long. The CDR3 loop reads CASSVDYYNTGELFF. The CDR3 bases are TGTGCCAGCAGCGTAGATTATTATAACACCGGGGAGCTGTTTTTT. The entire variable domain, with the rest obtained from reference TRBV9 and TRBJ2-2, is as follows: DSGVTQTPKHLITATGQRVTLRCSPRSGDLSVYWYQQSLDQGLQFLIQYYNGEERAKGNILERFSAQQFPDLHSELNLSSLELGDSALYFCASSVDYYNTGELFFGEGSRLTVL.

The chain recombines TRBV28 with TRBJ1-4, with D uncertain. The CDR3 runs 15 residues. CDR1 and CDR2 (germline): MDHEN, SYDVKM. Trimming removed 4 bases at V and 4 bases at J, with 13 bases between. CDR3 in amino acids: CASSSDSRGNEKLFF. The CDR3 DNA reads as TGTGCCAGCAGTTCGGACTCTAGAGGTAATGAAAAACTGTTTTTT. The entire variable domain, with the rest obtained from reference TRBV28 and TRBJ1-4, is as follows: DVKVTQSSRYLVKRTGEKVFLECVQDMDHENMFWYRQDPGLGLRLIYFSYDVKMKEKGDIPEGYSVSREKKERFSLILESASTNQTSMYLCASSSDSRGNEKLFFGSGTQLSVL.

The rearrangement joins TRBV5-1 to TRBJ2-1, with a possible D match to TRBD2 (5 bases). The CDR3 contains 15 residues. Looked up from germline, CDR1 is SGHRS and CDR2 is YFSETQ. V lost 5 bases to trimming and J lost 0 bases, with 12 bases between them. CDR3 in amino acids: CASSWALASYNEQFF. The CDR3 region has the DNA TGCGCCAGCAGTTGGGCGCTAGCCTCCTACAATGAGCAGTTCTTC.

V gene TRBV5-8 combines with J gene TRBJ2-1; D perhaps matches TRBD1 (6 bases). Trimming removed 0 bases from V and 5 bases from J, with 9 bases in between. The germline CDR1 and CDR2 sequences are SGHTS and YDEGEE. The CDR3 has 14 residues. The CDR3 bases are TGTGCCAGCAGCTTGGACAGGGCTGACAATGAGCAGTTCTTC. Its protein is CASSLDRADNEQFF.

The chain recombines TRBV27 with TRBJ1-2; no clear D gene. Trimming stripped 1 base from V and 7 bases from J, with 10 bases between. This CDR3 is 13 amino acids long. The V gene's germline CDR1 is MNHEY and CDR2 SMNVEV (reference sequence). CDR3 protein: CASSLYRGGGYTF. CDR3 in DNA: TGTGCCAGCAGTTTATACCGGGGAGGTGGCTACACCTTC.